Following are 6 T cell receptor beta chains from one sample sequenced in a study of cytomegalovirus exposure and HLA in healthy donors. Researchers ran the PCR with 60 Vbeta and 13 Jbeta primers. The table came from immunoSEQ multiplex PCR; TCRdb's copy has only in-frame clones and leaves some out. Of about 140,000 clones in the sample, 61% were seen once. The sequenced sample was PBMCs. The receptors come from a male donor in good health and CMV-seronegative.

This clone has a handful of counts. The rearrangement links TRBV11-2 to TRBJ2-7, with 8 positions matching TRBD2. The ends lost 4 bases at V and 0 bases at J; junction bases unmatched: 8. This CDR3 is built from 16 residues. Germline loops: CDR1 SGHAT, CDR2 FQNNGV. The CDR3 DNA is TGTGCCAGCAGCTCAACTAGCGGCGCCCCCTCCTACGAGCAGTACTTC. Translation: CASSSTSGAPSYEQYF.

The chain employs TRBV7-9 and TRBJ2-1, with 9 bases aligning to TRBD2. This CDR3 contains 19 residues. Germline V gene sequence: CDR1 SEHNR, CDR2 FQNEAQ (reference sequence). Trimming at V came to 4 bases and at J to 4 bases, leaving 17 bases not matched to a gene. The CDR3, as DNA: TGTGCCAGCAGCTCAATAAGAGGGGTTTTAGCGGGGGATTACAATGAGCAGTTCTTC. Protein product: CASSSIRGVLAGDYNEQFF.

This clone was counted between two and nine times. This sequence joins TRBV27 and TRBJ2-1; TRBD2 matches 8 bases. Germline assignment: CDR1 MNHEY and CDR2 SMNVEV (reference sequence). The CDR3 length is 16 residues. V was clipped by 3 bases and J by 4 bases; unmatched bases: 8. The CDR3 DNA follows: TGTGCCAGCAGTTTCCCGGGGGGGCGGGTATACAATGAGCAGTTCTTC. It is translated as CASSFPGGRVYNEQFF.

This chain links TRBV19 with TRBJ1-2, with TRBD1 matching 9 bases. V was clipped by 5 bases and J by 3 bases; unmatched bases: 13. CDR3 size: 17 residues. The germline V gene has CDR1 LNHDA and CDR2 SQIVND (reference sequence). CDR3: CASSPSLTGGRDYGYTF. CDR3 DNA sequence: TGTGCCAGTAGTCCCTCCCTTACAGGGGGCAGGGACTATGGCTACACCTTC.

This clone was detected only once. V and J are TRBV6-1 and TRBJ2-7; D ambiguous. The V end lost 2 bases, the J end lost 10 bases, and 9 bases lay between the germline ends. Germline V gene lookup returns CDR1 MNHNS and CDR2 SASEGT. The CDR3 sequence is 11 residues long. The CDR3 DNA is TGTGCCAGCAGTGAACTGACTCAACAGTACTTC. Its protein is CASSELTQQYF.

This clone was seen once. This chain connects TRBV28 to TRBJ1-1; D may be TRBD1 (5 bases). Germline CDR1 reads MDHEN; CDR2 reads SYDVKM. The CDR3 spans 15 residues. Trimming left V 2 bases short and J 2 bases short, with 12 bases between. CDR3 protein: CASSLTVTVNTEAFF. The DNA for the CDR3 is TGTGCCAGCAGTTTAACAGTGACAGTAAACACTGAAGCTTTCTTT.